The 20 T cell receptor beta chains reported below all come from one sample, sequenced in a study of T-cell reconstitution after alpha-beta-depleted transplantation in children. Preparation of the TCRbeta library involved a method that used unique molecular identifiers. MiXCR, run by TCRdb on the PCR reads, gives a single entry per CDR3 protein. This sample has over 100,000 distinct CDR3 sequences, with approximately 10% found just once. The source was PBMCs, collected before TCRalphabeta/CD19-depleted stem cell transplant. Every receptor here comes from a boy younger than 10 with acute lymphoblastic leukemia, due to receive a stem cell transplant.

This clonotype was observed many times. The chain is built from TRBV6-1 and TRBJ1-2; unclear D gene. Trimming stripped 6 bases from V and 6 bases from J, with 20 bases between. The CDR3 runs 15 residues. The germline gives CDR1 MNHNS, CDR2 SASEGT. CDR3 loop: CASSQDRWQDDGYTF. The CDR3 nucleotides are TGTGCCAGCAGCCAAGACCGCTGGCAGGACGATGGCTACACCTTC.

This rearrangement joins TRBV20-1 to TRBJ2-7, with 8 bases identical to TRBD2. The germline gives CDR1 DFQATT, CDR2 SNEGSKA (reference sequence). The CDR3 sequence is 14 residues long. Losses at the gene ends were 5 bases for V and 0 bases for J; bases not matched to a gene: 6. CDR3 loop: CSAVSGKSSYEQYF. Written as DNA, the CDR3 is TGCAGTGCTGTTAGCGGGAAGAGCTCCTACGAGCAGTACTTC.

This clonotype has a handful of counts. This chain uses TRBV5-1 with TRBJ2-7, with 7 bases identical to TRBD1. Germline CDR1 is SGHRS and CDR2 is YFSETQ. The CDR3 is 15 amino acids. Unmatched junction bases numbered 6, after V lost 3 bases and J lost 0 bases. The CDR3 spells CASSSWDSSSYEQYF. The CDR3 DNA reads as TGCGCCAGCAGCTCCTGGGACAGCAGCTCCTACGAGCAGTACTTC. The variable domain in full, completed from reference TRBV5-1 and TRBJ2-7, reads KAGVTQTPRYLIKTRGQQVTLSCSPISGHRSVSWYQQTPGQGLQFLFEYFSETQRNKGNFPGRFSGRQFSNSRSEMNVSTLELGDSALYLCASSSWDSSSYEQYFGPGTRLTVT.

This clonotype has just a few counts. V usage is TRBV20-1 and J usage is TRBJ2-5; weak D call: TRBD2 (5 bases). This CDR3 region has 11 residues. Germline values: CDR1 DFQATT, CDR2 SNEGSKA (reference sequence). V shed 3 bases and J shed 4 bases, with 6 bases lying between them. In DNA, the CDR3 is TGCAGTGCTAGGGCGGGAGAGACCCAGTACTTC. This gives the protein CSARAGETQYF.

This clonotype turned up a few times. This CDR3 is CATSDLHKRGTAYEQYF. CDR3 coding DNA: TGTGCCACCAGTGATTTGCACAAGAGGGGGACGGCCTACGAGCAGTACTTC. The chain couples TRBV24-1 to TRBJ2-7; D may be TRBD1 (6 bases). This CDR3 has 17 residues. CDR1 is KGHDR, CDR2 SFDVKD, per germline. The V and J ends lost 0 bases and 2 bases respectively, with 16 bases between them.

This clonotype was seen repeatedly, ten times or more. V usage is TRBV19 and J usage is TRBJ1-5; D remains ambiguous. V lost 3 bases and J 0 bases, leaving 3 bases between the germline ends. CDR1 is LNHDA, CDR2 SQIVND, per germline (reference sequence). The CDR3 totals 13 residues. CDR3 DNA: TGTGCCAGTAGTATCTCTAGCAATCAGCCCCAGCATTTT. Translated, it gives CASSISSNQPQHF.

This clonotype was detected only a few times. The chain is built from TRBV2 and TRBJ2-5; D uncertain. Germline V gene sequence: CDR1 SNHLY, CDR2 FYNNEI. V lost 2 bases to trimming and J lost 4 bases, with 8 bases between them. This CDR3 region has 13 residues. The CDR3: CASSERLGETQYF. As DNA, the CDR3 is TGTGCCAGCAGTGAAAGGCTAGGAGAGACCCAGTACTTC.

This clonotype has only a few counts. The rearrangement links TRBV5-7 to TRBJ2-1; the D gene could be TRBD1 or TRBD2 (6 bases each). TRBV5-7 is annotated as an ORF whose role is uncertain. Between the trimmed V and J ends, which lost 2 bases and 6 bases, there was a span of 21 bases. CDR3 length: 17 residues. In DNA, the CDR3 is TGTGCCAGCAGCTTCGGGGGCCAGGGGATATTAGGCAATGAGCAGTTCTTC. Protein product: CASSFGGQGILGNEQFF.

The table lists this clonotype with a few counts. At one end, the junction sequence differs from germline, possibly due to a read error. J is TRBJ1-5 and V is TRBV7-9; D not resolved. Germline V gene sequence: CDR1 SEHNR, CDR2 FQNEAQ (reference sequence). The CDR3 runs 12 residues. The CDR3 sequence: CASSPSDQPQHF. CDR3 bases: TGTGCCAGCAGCCCTAGCGATCAGCCCCAGCATTTT.

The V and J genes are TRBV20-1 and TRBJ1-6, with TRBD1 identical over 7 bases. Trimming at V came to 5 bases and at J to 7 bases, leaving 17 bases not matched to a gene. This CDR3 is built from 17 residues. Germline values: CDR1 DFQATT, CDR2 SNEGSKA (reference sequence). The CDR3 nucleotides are TGCAGTGCTCCACCGGGGGGGACAGCACTAAGGAATTCACCCCTCCACTTT. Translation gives CSAPPGGTALRNSPLHF.

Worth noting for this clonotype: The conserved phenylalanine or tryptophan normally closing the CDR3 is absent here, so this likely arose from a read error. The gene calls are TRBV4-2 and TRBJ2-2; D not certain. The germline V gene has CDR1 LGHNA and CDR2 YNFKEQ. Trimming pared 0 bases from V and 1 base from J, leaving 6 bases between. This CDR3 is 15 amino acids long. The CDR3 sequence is CASSQDFRNTGELFV. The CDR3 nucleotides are TGTGCCAGCAGCCAAGATTTCAGGAACACCGGGGAGCTGTTTGTT.

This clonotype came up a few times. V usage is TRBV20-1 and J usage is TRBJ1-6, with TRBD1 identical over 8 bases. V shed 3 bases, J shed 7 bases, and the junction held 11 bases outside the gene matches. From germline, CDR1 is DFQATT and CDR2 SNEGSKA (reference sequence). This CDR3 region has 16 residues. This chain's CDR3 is CSARPIQQGGNSPLHF. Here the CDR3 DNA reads TGCAGTGCTAGGCCTATTCAACAGGGGGGAAATTCACCCCTCCACTTT.

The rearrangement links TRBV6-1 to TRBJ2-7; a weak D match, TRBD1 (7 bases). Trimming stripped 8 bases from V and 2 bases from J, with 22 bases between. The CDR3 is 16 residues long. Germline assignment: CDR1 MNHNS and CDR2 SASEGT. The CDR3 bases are TGTGCCAGCTCCAGGGGGGTACTACAGGGCACCTACGAGCAGTACTTC. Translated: CASSRGVLQGTYEQYF.

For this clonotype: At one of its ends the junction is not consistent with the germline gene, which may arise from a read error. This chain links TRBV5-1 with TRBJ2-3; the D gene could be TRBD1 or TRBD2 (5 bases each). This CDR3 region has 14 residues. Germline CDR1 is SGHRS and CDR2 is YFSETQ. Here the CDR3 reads CASILGVHTDTQYF. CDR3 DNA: TGCGCCAGCATCTTGGGGGTGCACACAGATACGCAGTATTTT.

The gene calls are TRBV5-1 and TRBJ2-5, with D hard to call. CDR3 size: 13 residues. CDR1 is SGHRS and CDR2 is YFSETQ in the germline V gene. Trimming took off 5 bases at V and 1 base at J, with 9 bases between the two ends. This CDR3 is CASRTWTQETQYF. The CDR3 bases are TGCGCCAGCAGGACGTGGACCCAAGAGACCCAGTACTTC.

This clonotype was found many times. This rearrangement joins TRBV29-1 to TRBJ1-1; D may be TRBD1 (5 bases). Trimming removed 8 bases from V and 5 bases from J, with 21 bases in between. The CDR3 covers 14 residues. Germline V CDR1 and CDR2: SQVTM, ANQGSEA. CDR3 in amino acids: CSSISRGTGTEAFF. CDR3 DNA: TGCAGCTCAATAAGCCGGGGGACTGGGACTGAAGCTTTCTTT.

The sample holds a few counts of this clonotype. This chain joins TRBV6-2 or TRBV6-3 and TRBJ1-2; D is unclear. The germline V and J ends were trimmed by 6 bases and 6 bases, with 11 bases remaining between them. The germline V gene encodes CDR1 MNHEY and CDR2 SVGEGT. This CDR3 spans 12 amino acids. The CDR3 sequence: CASSLEVHGYTF. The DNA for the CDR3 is TGTGCCAGCAGCCTAGAGGTCCATGGCTACACCTTC.

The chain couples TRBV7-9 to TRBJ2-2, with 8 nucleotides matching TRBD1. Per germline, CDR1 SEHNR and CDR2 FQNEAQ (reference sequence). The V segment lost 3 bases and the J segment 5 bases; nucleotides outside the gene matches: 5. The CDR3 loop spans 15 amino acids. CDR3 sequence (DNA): TGTGCCAGCAGCTTCCGGGACAGGAGTACCGGGGAGCTGTTTTTT. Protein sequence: CASSFRDRSTGELFF.

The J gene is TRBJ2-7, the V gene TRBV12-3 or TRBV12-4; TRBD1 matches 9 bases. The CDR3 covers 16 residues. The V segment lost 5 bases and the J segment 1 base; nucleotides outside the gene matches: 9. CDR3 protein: CASSPGQGPGSYEQYF. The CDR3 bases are TGTGCCAGCAGTCCGGGACAGGGCCCGGGATCCTACGAGCAGTACTTC.

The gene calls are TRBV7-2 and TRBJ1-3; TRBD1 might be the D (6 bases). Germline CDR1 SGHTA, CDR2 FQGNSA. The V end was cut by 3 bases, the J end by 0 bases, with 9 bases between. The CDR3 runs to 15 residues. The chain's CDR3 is CASSFDRSSGNTIYF. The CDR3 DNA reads TGTGCCAGCAGCTTCGACAGGAGCTCTGGAAACACCATATATTTT.